This TCR beta chain originates from a study of control samples from healthy donors and cancer patients. This clone has just a few counts. CDR3 length: 12 amino acids. Germline V CDR1 and CDR2: MNHEY, SMNVEV (reference sequence). Trimming removed 3 bases at V and 2 bases at J, with 1 base between. Produced via immunoSEQ multiplex PCR; TCRdb's table is partial and in-frame only. Here the sample spans 80,000 to 100,000 clones, 88% being singletons. The sequence was collected from a man aged 30-40 years in good health. Sequencing was carried out using blood. The chain links TRBV27 to TRBJ2-2, with D unresolved. The CDR3 protein is CASSFNTGELFF. CDR3 nucleotides: TGTGCCAGCAGTTTTAACACCGGGGAGCTGTTTTTT.